The 5 T cell receptor beta chains below all came from one sample that was sequenced in a study of control samples from healthy donors and cancer patients. Method: immunoSEQ multiplex PCR; TCRdb's copy keeps in-frame clones and lacks some. The table shows about 130,000 clones, with around 94% occurring only once. The specimen sequenced was PBMCs. Receptors were obtained from an elderly man with head and neck cancer.

This chain uses TRBV5-5 with TRBJ1-2; D is uncertain. This CDR3 comprises 14 residues. The V gene's germline CDR1 is SGHKS and CDR2 YYEKEE (reference sequence). With 0 bases removed from V and 4 bases from J, the gap between germline ends came to 10 bases. CDR3 sequence (DNA): TGTGCCAGCAGCTTGGTCGCAGGACTCTATGGCTACACCTTC. Its protein is CASSLVAGLYGYTF.

This chain connects TRBV2 to TRBJ2-2; no clear D. Trimming removed 4 bases at V and 7 bases at J, with 16 bases between. This CDR3 is 15 amino acids long. Germline loops: CDR1 SNHLY, CDR2 FYNNEI. CDR3 amino acids: CASSAYIISFGELFF. The CDR3 DNA is TGTGCCAGCAGTGCCTATATTATATCCTTCGGGGAGCTGTTTTTT.

The chain has TRBV19 and TRBJ1-3; weak D call: TRBD1 (6 bases). This CDR3 has 14 amino acids. V lost 6 bases to trimming and J lost 0 bases, with 9 bases between them. Looked up from germline, CDR1 is LNHDA and CDR2 is SQIVND (reference sequence). The CDR3 bases are TGTGCCAGTAGGACCAGGGGCTCTGGAAACACCATATATTTT. Encoded protein: CASRTRGSGNTIYF.

This clone was picked up one time. The chain recombines TRBV5-1 with TRBJ2-3; D is uncertain. Germline values: CDR1 SGHRS, CDR2 YFSETQ. The CDR3 contains 13 residues. Trimming took off 1 base at V and 4 bases at J, with 7 bases between the two ends. The CDR3 protein is CASSLNPPDTQYF. DNA of the CDR3: TGCGCCAGCAGCTTGAACCCACCAGATACGCAGTATTTT.

The chain has TRBV15 and TRBJ2-1, with 10 positions matching TRBD1. This CDR3 is built from 18 residues. V trimming: 0 bases; J trimming: 7 bases; junction bases outside the gene matches: 12. Germline V gives CDR1 LNHNV, CDR2 YYDKDF (reference sequence). DNA for the CDR3: TGTGCCACCAGCAGAGAGTGGGGGGACAGGGGAGGAAGAAATGAGCAGTTCTTC. Amino acids: CATSREWGDRGGRNEQFF.